Described below is a single T cell receptor (beta chain) sequence and its context. Its matching antigen is unknown. Germline V CDR1 and CDR2: DFQATT, SNEGSKA (reference sequence). V was pared by 0 bases and J by 8 bases, with 13 bases between. The CDR3 sequence is 13 residues long. TCRdb recomputed calls from the RT-PCR reads with MiXCR, one row per CDR3 protein. Of 280,000 or so distinct CDR3 sequences in the sample, just over 20% were seen once. The data were obtained in a study of response to subunit inactivated influenza vaccine. Whole-study findings and limits: Each seasonal influenza vaccination recruits few new T cells, the authors suggested.

Sequenced material: PBMCs from blood, taken about 20 months after vaccination. The chain recombines TRBV20-1 with TRBJ1-2; D gene ambiguous. This TCR was sampled from a man aged 45-69 years who received an inactivated influenza vaccine. CDR3 region: CSARDLEGRGYTF. The CDR3 DNA reads as TGCAGTGCTAGAGATTTGGAGGGCCGGGGCTACACCTTC.